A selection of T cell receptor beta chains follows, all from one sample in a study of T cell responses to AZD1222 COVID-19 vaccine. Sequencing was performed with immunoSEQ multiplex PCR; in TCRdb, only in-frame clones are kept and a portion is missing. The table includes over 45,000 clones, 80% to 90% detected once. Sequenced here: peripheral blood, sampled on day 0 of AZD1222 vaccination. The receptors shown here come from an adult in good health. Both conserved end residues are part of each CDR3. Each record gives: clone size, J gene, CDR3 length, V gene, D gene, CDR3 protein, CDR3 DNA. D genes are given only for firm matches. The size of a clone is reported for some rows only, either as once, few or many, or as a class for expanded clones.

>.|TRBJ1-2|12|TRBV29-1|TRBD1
CSVGGQGYGYTF
TGCAGCGTGGGGGGACAGGGGTATGGCTACACCTTC
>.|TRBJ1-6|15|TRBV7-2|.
CASSPVADTNSPLHF
TGTGCCAGCAGCCCCGTGGCAGACACCAATTCACCCCTCCACTTT
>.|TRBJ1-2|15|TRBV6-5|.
CASSRETAGAGGYTF
TGTGCCAGCAGTCGAGAAACCGCAGGGGCGGGAGGCTACACCTTC
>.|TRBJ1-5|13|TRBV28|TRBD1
CASSPTGIQPQHF
TGTGCCAGCAGCCCGACAGGGATCCAGCCCCAGCATTTT
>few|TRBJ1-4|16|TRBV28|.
CASSPDRKAPNEKLFF
TGTGCCAGCAGCCCAGACAGGAAAGCGCCTAATGAAAAACTGTTTTTT
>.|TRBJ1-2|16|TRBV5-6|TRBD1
CASSLVLGQPKDGYTF
TGTGCCAGCAGCTTGGTGTTGGGACAGCCCAAGGATGGCTACACCTTC
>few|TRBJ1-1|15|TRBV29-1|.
CSVEGRGRGNTEAFF
TGCAGCGTTGAGGGCAGGGGTCGGGGGAACACTGAAGCTTTCTTT
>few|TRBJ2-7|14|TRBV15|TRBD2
CATSKTSGGDEQYF
TGTGCCACCAGCAAAACTAGCGGGGGGGACGAGCAGTACTTC
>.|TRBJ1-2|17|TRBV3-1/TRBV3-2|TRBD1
CASSQGTGGFLYRGYTF
TGTGCCAGCAGCCAAGGGACAGGGGGCTTCTTATATAGAGGCTACACCTTC
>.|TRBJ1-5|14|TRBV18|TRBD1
CASSPPGGNQPQHF
TGTGCCAGCTCACCCCCAGGGGGTAATCAGCCCCAGCATTTT
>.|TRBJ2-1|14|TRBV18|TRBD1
CASSLGQGFNEQFF
TGTGCCAGCTCACTGGGACAGGGGTTCAATGAGCAGTTCTTC
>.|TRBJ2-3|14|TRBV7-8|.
CASSTRTTTDTQYF
TGTGCCAGCAGCACTAGGACTACCACAGATACGCAGTATTTT
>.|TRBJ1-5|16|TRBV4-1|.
CASSQEIRDSYQPQHF
TGCGCCAGCAGCCAAGAAATCCGGGATTCTTATCAGCCCCAGCATTTT
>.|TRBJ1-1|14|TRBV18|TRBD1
CASSPTGERTEAFF
TGTGCCAGCTCACCTACAGGGGAGAGGACTGAAGCTTTCTTT
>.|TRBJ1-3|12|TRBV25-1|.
CASQNPGYTIYF
TGTGCCAGCCAGAACCCAGGATACACCATATATTTT
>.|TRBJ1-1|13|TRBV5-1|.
CASREVMNTEAFF
TGCGCCAGCAGGGAAGTTATGAACACTGAAGCTTTCTTT
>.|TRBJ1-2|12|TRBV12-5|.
CASGHSNYGYTF
TGTGCTAGTGGACACTCGAACTATGGCTACACCTTC
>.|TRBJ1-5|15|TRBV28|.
CASTAHKGGVQPQHF
TGTGCCAGCACCGCTCATAAAGGTGGGGTTCAGCCCCAGCATTTT
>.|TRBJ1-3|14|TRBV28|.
CASSTGGSGNTIYF
TGTGCCAGCAGTACTGGTGGCTCTGGAAACACCATATATTTT
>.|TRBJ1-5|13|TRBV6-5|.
CASSPRTGGPQHF
TGTGCCAGCAGTCCTCGTACGGGAGGCCCCCAGCATTTT
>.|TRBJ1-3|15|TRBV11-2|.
CASSIDRNSGNTIYF
TGTGCCAGCAGCATAGACAGGAACTCTGGAAACACCATATATTTT
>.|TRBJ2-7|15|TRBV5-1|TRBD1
CASSLTGTGTYEQYF
TGCGCCAGCAGCCTAACCGGGACAGGGACCTACGAGCAGTACTTC
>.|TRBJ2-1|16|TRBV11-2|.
CASSAGIAVSYNEQFF
TGTGCCAGCAGCGCGGGGATTGCAGTCTCCTACAATGAGCAGTTCTTC
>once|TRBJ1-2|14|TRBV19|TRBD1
CASSFTGAVYGYTF
TGTGCCAGTAGTTTTACAGGGGCGGTCTATGGCTACACCTTC
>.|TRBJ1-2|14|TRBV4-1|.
CASSQAQAVGGYTF
TGCGCCAGCAGCCAAGCACAGGCAGTTGGTGGCTACACCTTC
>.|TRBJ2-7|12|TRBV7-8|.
CASRNGDYEQYF
TGTGCCAGCAGAAACGGGGACTACGAGCAGTACTTC
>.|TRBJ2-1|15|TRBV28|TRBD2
CASSPPGTRSNEQFF
TGTGCCAGCAGCCCTCCCGGGACTAGGAGCAATGAGCAGTTCTTC
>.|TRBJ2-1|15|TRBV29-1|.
CSVEVGQSSYNEQFF
TGCAGCGTTGAAGTCGGACAGAGCTCCTACAATGAGCAGTTCTTC
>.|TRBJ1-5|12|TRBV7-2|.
CASSLQHQPQHF
TGTGCCAGCAGCTTACAGCATCAGCCCCAGCATTTT
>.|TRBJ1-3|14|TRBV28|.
CASSPNRAGNTIYF
TGTGCCAGCAGTCCAAACAGGGCTGGAAACACCATATATTTT
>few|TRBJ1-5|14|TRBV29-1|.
CSVVEGRGRQPQHF
TGCAGCGTTGTGGAGGGACGGGGACGTCAGCCCCAGCATTTT
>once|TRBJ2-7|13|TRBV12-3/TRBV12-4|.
CASSLATAYEQYF
TGTGCCAGCAGTTTAGCCACGGCCTACGAGCAGTACTTC
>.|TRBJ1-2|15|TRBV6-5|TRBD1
CASTSRDRGRYGYTF
TGTGCCAGCACCTCCCGGGACAGGGGACGGTATGGCTACACCTTC
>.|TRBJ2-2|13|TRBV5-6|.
CASSFRGLGELFF
TGTGCCAGCAGCTTCCGGGGTTTGGGGGAGCTGTTTTTT
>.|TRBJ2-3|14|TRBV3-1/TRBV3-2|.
CASSQWGSTDTQYF
TGTGCCAGCAGCCAATGGGGGAGCACAGATACGCAGTATTTT
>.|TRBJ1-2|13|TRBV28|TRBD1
CASSFSPTGETIF
TGTGCCAGCAGTTTCTCTCCGACAGGGGAAACCATCTTC
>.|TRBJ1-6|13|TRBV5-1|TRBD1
CANPDRGNSPLHF
TGCGCCAACCCGGACAGGGGGAATTCACCCCTCCACTTT
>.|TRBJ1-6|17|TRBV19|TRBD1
CASSVPRDRLRGSPLHF
TGTGCCAGTAGTGTACCCCGGGACAGGCTCAGGGGCTCACCCCTCCACTTT
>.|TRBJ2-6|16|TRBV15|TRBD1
CATSRGQGSGANVLTF
TGTGCCACCAGCAGAGGACAGGGATCCGGGGCCAACGTCCTGACTTTC
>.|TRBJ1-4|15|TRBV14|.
CASSHERAGIEKLFF
TGTGCCAGCAGCCACGAGCGGGCAGGAATCGAAAAACTGTTTTTT